This T cell receptor beta chain emerged from a study of control samples from healthy donors and cancer patients. The table came from immunoSEQ multiplex PCR; TCRdb's copy has only in-frame clones and leaves some out. This table has over 20,000 clones, approximately 85% appearing once. The CDR3 contains 13 residues. Germline CDR1 and CDR2: LGHDT and YNNKEL (reference sequence). Trimming removed 4 bases at V and 7 bases at J, with 14 bases between. This chain links TRBV3-1 (or the pseudogene TRBV3-2) with TRBJ2-7, with D perhaps given as TRBD1 or TRBD2 (5 bases each). This TCR came from a man aged 60 to 69 with colorectal cancer. The specimen was PBMCs. CDR3 coding DNA: TGTGCCAGCAGCCTTCAAGGGACGGGAGAGCAGTACTTC. This sequence encodes CASSLQGTGEQYF.